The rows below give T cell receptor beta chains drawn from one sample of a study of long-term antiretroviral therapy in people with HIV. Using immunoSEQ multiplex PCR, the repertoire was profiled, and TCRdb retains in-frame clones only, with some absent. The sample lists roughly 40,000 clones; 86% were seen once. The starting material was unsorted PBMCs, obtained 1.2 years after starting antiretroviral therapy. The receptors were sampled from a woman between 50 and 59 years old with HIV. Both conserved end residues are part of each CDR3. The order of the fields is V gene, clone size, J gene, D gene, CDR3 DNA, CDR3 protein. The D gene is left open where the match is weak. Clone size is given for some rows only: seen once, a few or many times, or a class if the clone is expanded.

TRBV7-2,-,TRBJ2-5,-,TGTGCCAGCAGCTTAGTTTGGGGGGGCGGGGAGACCCAGTACTTC,CASSLVWGGGETQYF
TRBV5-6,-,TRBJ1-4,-,TGTGCCAGCAGCTTGAAAGAGAGGGGGTCGACTGAAAAACTGTTTTTT,CASSLKERGSTEKLFF
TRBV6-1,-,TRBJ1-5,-,TGTGCCAGCAGTGAAGCGGGGGGGCTGGGAAATCAGCCCCAGCATTTT,CASSEAGGLGNQPQHF
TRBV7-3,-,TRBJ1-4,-,TGTGCCAGCAGCTTAGGGGGGGCTGGTGAAAAACTGTTTTTT,CASSLGGAGEKLFF
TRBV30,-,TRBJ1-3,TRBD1,TGTGCCTACACAGGGGGCGGAAACACCATATATTTT,CAYTGGGNTIYF
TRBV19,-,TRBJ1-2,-,TGTGCCAGTAGGACAGCCGCTAACTATGGCTACACCTTC,CASRTAANYGYTF
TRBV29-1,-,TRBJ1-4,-,TGCAGCGTTGAAGAAGCTGCCAGTGGGACTAATGAAAAACTGTTTTTT,CSVEEAASGTNEKLFF
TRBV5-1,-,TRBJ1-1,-,TGCGCCAGCAGCTTGGAAGTTTGGGGGGACACTGAAGCTTTCTTT,CASSLEVWGDTEAFF
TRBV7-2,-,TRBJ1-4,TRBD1,TGTGCCAGCAGCTTTAGGACAGGGACGGGTGAAAAACTGTTTTTT,CASSFRTGTGEKLFF
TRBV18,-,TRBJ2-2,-,TGTGCCAGCTCACCACTCCTGCTCCTGAACACCGGGGAGCTGTTTTTT,CASSPLLLLNTGELFF
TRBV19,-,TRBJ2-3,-,TGTGCCAGTAGTATAAATGGGCAGGGAAGCGATACGCAGTATTTT,CASSINGQGSDTQYF
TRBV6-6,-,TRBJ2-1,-,TGTGCCAGCAGTTGGGAGAGGGCGGATGAGCAGTTCTTC,CASSWERADEQFF
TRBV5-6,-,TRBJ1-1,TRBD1,TGTGCCAGCAGCTTGGTAGGGGGCGGCTTTATGAACACTGAAGCTTTCTTT,CASSLVGGGFMNTEAFF
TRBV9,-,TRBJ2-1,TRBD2,TGTGCCAGCAGCCCAAGACTAGCGGGGGGACTAGACAATGAGCAGTTCTTC,CASSPRLAGGLDNEQFF
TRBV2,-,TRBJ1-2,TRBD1,TGTGCCAGCAGGACGGGTGGCAGGGGGGTTGATGGCTACACCTTC,CASRTGGRGVDGYTF
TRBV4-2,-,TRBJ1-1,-,TGTGCCAGCAGCCAAGGTCGAGAGACGAACACTGAAGCTTTCTTT,CASSQGRETNTEAFF
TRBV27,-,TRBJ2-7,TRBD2,TGTGCCAGCAGTCCTACTAGCGCCGAGCAGTACTTC,CASSPTSAEQYF
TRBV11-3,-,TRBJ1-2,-,TGTGCCAGCAGCCCACAAGGAGAAGGAGGCTACACCTTC,CASSPQGEGGYTF
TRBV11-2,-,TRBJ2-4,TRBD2,TGTGCCAGCAGCTTAGTGAGGGCGCGGGGGGACATTCAGTACTTC,CASSLVRARGDIQYF
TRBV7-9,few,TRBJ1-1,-,TGTGCCAGCAGCTTAGAGGGGAACACTGAAGCTTTCTTT,CASSLEGNTEAFF
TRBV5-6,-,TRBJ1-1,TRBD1,TGTGCCAGCAGCTTGCAGGGGGCAGGGGTGAAGAACACTGAAGCTTTCTTT,CASSLQGAGVKNTEAFF
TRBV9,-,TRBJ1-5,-,TGTGCCAGCAGCGTAGGGGCTGGCAATCAGCCCCAGCATTTT,CASSVGAGNQPQHF
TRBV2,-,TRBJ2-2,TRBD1,TGTGCCAGCAAACGGCAGGGGGCCGGGGAGCTGTTTTTT,CASKRQGAGELFF
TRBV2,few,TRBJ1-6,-,TGTGCCAGCAGTGAGGAAAATTGGCTGAGTTCACCCCTCCACTTT,CASSEENWLSSPLHF
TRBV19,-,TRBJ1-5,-,TGTGCCAGTAGTATAGGCGGGGTTACCGGTGATCAGCCCCAGCATTTT,CASSIGGVTGDQPQHF
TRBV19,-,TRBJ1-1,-,TGTGCCAGTAGTGGGGATTACACTGAAGCTTTCTTT,CASSGDYTEAFF
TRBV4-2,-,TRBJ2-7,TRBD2,TGTGCCAGCAGCCAAAGTAGCGGGGGGGCCTTGCAGTACTTC,CASSQSSGGALQYF
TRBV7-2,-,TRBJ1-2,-,TGTGCCAGCAGCTTAGCCGGACAGACGTATGGCTACACCTTC,CASSLAGQTYGYTF
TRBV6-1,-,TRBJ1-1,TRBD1,TGTGCCAGCAGTGACGGGGGGCTGGACAGGGGCTGGAGAAACACTGAAGCTTTCTTT,CASSDGGLDRGWRNTEAFF
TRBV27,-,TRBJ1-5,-,TGTGCCAGCAGTTCCGGGGCCCGACGGACCGGGAATCAGCCCCAGCATTTT,CASSSGARRTGNQPQHF
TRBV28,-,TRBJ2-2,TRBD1,TGTGCCAGCAGTGGACAGGGGACCGGGGAGCTGTTTTTT,CASSGQGTGELFF
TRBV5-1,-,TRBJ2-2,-,TGCGCCAGCAGCCTAATTCTAGAGATGACCGGGGAGCTGTTTTTT,CASSLILEMTGELFF
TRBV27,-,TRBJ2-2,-,TGTGCCAGCAGTTTATCGAACGGGCCCACCGGGGAGCTGTTTTTT,CASSLSNGPTGELFF
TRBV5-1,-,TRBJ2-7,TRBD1,TGCGCCAGCAGCTTAGGACAGGGTTTCTACGAGCAGTACTTC,CASSLGQGFYEQYF
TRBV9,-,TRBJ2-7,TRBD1,TGTGCCAGCAGCGTAGGGGACAGGGCTGGCGAGCAGTACTTC,CASSVGDRAGEQYF
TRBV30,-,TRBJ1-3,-,TGTGCCTGGAGTGTGGGGCACGGAAACACCATATATTTT,CAWSVGHGNTIYF
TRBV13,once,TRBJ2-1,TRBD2,TGTGCCAGCAGCTTGACTAGCGGGGGGGCTCAAGAGCAGTTCTTC,CASSLTSGGAQEQFF
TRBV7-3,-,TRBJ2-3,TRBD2,TGTGCCAGCAGCACCGGAGCGGGGGGGCCCACAGATACGCAGTATTTT,CASSTGAGGPTDTQYF
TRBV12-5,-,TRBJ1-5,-,TGTGCTAGTGGTTTGGGGGGACAGCCCCAGCATTTT,CASGLGGQPQHF
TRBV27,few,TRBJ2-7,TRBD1,TGTGCCAGCAGTTCGCCGGGACAGGGGACCCACGAGCAGTACTTC,CASSSPGQGTHEQYF